A selection of T cell receptor beta chains follows, all from one sample in a study of T cell responses to AZD1222 COVID-19 vaccine. Produced via immunoSEQ multiplex PCR; TCRdb's table is partial and in-frame only. The sample lists about 180,000 clones, about nine tenths occurring once. The sample was peripheral blood, taken 28 days after the second dose of the MenACWY control vaccine. These receptors originate from an adult who received the MenACWY meningococcal vaccine as a control. Both conserved end residues are part of each CDR3. D genes are given only for firm matches. Only some rows state a clone size, as once, few, many or a class for expanded clones.

v_gene,abundance,d_gene,j_gene,CDR3aa,CDR3nt
TRBV6-5,NA,NA,TRBJ2-7,CASSPRTVTYEQYF,TGTGCCAGCAGTCCCCGGACAGTCACCTACGAGCAGTACTTC
TRBV5-6,NA,TRBD2,TRBJ2-5,CASSPWTSGSIWETQYF,TGTGCCAGCAGCCCCTGGACTAGCGGGAGTATTTGGGAGACCCAGTACTTC
TRBV21-1,NA,NA,TRBJ1-2,CASSKPSQGACYGYTF,TGTGCCAGCAGCAAGCCTTCGCAGGGGGCTTGCTATGGCTACACCTTC
TRBV4-3,NA,NA,TRBJ2-1,CASSQDGLPSSSYNEQFF,TGCGCCAGCAGCCAAGATGGACTACCTTCAAGCTCCTACAATGAGCAGTTCTTC
TRBV10-3,NA,TRBD1,TRBJ1-5,CAISESPRGTANQPQHF,TGTGCCATCAGTGAGTCGCCCCGGGGGACAGCGAATCAGCCCCAGCATTTT
TRBV6-5,once,NA,TRBJ1-3,CASSYSGLRSGNTIYF,TGTGCCAGCAGTTATTCGGGCCTTCGCTCTGGAAACACCATATATTTT
TRBV29-1,NA,TRBD1,TRBJ1-6,CSVGTGGNSPLHF,TGCAGCGTGGGGACAGGGGGCAATTCACCCCTCCACTTT
TRBV19,NA,NA,TRBJ2-1,CASSIVGERRGKRNEQFF,TGTGCCAGTAGTATTGTCGGTGAACGCAGGGGTAAGAGGAATGAGCAGTTCTTC
TRBV10-2,NA,NA,TRBJ1-2,CVSSERDLILAGYTF,TGCGTCAGCAGTGAAAGGGACTTAATTCTGGCGGGCTACACCTTC
TRBV19,NA,NA,TRBJ1-2,CASSINRFSYGYTF,TGTGCCAGTAGTATCAACAGATTTTCCTATGGCTACACCTTC
TRBV27,NA,NA,TRBJ2-7,CASSLRGTHYEQYF,TGTGCCAGCAGTTTACGGGGGACTCACTACGAGCAGTACTTC
TRBV7-9,NA,TRBD2,TRBJ2-7,CASSSPSSGYYEQYF,TGTGCCAGCAGCTCCCCCTCTAGCGGGTATTACGAGCAGTACTTC
TRBV28,NA,NA,TRBJ1-2,CASSFPGGFNYGYTF,TGTGCCAGCAGTTTCCCGGGGGGTTTTAACTATGGCTACACCTTC
TRBV6-5,NA,TRBD2,TRBJ2-1,CASSPGRRPYNEQFF,TGTGCCAGCAGCCCCGGGAGGAGGCCCTACAATGAGCAGTTCTTC
TRBV7-9,NA,NA,TRBJ1-2,CASSQIPQGINYGYTF,TGTGCCAGCAGCCAAATTCCACAGGGAATCAACTATGGCTACACCTTC
TRBV11-3,NA,TRBD2,TRBJ2-2,CASSPASSGTYTGELFF,TGTGCCAGCAGCCCGGCCTCTAGCGGGACGTACACCGGGGAGCTGTTTTTT
TRBV28,NA,NA,TRBJ1-1,CATTGLEIAFF,TGTGCCACCACGGGTCTTGAGATAGCTTTCTTT
TRBV7-9,NA,NA,TRBJ1-6,CASSLGLYNSPLHF,TGTGCCAGCAGTTTAGGACTGTATAATTCACCCCTCCACTTT
TRBV20-1,NA,NA,TRBJ2-1,CSASRSGRQFF,TGCAGTGCTAGCCGATCAGGGCGGCAGTTCTTC
TRBV3-1/TRBV3-2,NA,NA,TRBJ2-7,CASSQDRKWEGRVHEQYF,TGTGCCAGCAGCCAAGATCGTAAGTGGGAAGGACGGGTGCACGAGCAGTACTTC
TRBV28,NA,NA,TRBJ2-1,CASSSNGREQFF,TGTGCCAGCAGTTCTAACGGACGGGAGCAGTTCTTC
TRBV2,once,NA,TRBJ1-2,CARSGAGQGGYTF,TGTGCCAGGTCCGGGGCAGGGCAAGGTGGCTACACCTTC
TRBV7-2,NA,NA,TRBJ2-7,CASSLALLSYEQYF,TGTGCCAGCAGCTTAGCCCTCCTCTCCTACGAGCAGTACTTC
TRBV2,NA,NA,TRBJ1-2,CASSETPQYGYTF,TGTGCCAGCAGTGAAACCCCACAGTATGGCTACACCTTC
TRBV7-3,NA,TRBD2,TRBJ2-7,CASSQTSGSYEQYF,TGTGCCAGCAGCCAGACTAGCGGCTCCTACGAGCAGTACTTC
TRBV7-2,NA,NA,TRBJ2-7,CASSSGESYEQYF,TGTGCCAGCAGCTCAGGGGAATCCTACGAGCAGTACTTC
TRBV3-1/TRBV3-2,once,TRBD2,TRBJ2-3,CASSQTRGTMNTDTQYF,TGTGCCAGCAGCCAAACTCGAGGGACTATGAACACAGATACGCAGTATTTT
TRBV28,NA,TRBD2,TRBJ2-1,CASSSGTRSYNEQFF,TGTGCCAGCAGTTCCGGGACTAGGAGTTACAATGAGCAGTTCTTC
TRBV7-2,NA,TRBD1,TRBJ1-2,CASSFGDSQRNYGYTF,TGTGCCAGCAGCTTCGGGGACAGCCAACGGAACTATGGCTACACCTTC
TRBV5-1,NA,TRBD2,TRBJ2-5,CASSLVPAGAGETQYF,TGCGCCAGCAGCTTGGTTCCGGCGGGAGCGGGAGAGACCCAGTACTTC
TRBV6-6,NA,NA,TRBJ1-3,CASSGGRGNTIYF,TGTGCCAGCAGCGGGGGTCGGGGAAACACCATATATTTT
TRBV24-1,NA,NA,TRBJ2-3,CATKGRGTDTQYF,TGTGCCACCAAGGGTAGGGGCACAGATACGCAGTATTTT
TRBV9,NA,NA,TRBJ2-5,CASSPQGAETQYF,TGTGCCAGCAGCCCACAGGGTGCAGAGACCCAGTACTTC
TRBV7-2,NA,NA,TRBJ1-1,CASSLNPGHPIPNTEAFF,TGTGCCAGCAGCCTAAATCCGGGACACCCAATACCGAACACTGAAGCTTTCTTT
TRBV6-5,NA,NA,TRBJ2-5,CASSGTLRETQYF,TGTGCCAGCAGCGGGACTCTTCGGGAGACCCAGTACTTC
TRBV7-2,NA,TRBD1,TRBJ1-2,CASSFRDRGAGYGYTF,TGTGCCAGCAGCTTTCGGGACAGGGGGGCCGGCTATGGCTACACCTTC
TRBV18,NA,TRBD1,TRBJ1-1,CASSSQLPSGGWQSPRIEAFF,TGTGCCAGCTCATCACAACTACCGTCAGGGGGATGGCAATCCCCCCGAATTGAAGCTTTCTTT
TRBV7-6,once,NA,TRBJ2-3,CASSHLKFLSTDTQYF,TGTGCCAGCAGCCACCTAAAGTTCCTAAGCACAGATACGCAGTATTTT
TRBV14,NA,NA,TRBJ2-1,CASSQERRYSSYNEQFF,TGTGCCAGCAGCCAAGAACGTCGATATAGCTCCTACAATGAGCAGTTCTTC
TRBV19,NA,NA,TRBJ1-2,CASIANYGYTF,TGTGCCAGTATCGCTAACTATGGCTACACCTTC
TRBV9,NA,NA,TRBJ1-3,CASSVSAVRSSGNTIYF,TGTGCCAGCAGCGTAAGCGCCGTAAGGAGCTCTGGAAACACCATATATTTT
TRBV18,NA,TRBD2,TRBJ2-2,CASSQTSGTNGELFF,TGTGCCAGCTCACAAACTAGCGGGACGAACGGGGAGCTGTTTTTT
TRBV28,NA,NA,TRBJ1-5,CASSLWGVNQPQHF,TGTGCCAGCAGTTTATGGGGGGTCAATCAGCCCCAGCATTTT
TRBV19,NA,NA,TRBJ1-5,CASSRGSPRRPQHF,TGTGCCAGTAGTAGGGGGTCCCCTCGAAGGCCCCAGCATTTT
TRBV5-5,few,NA,TRBJ2-3,CASSLRGTEFLITQYF,TGTGCCAGCAGCTTAAGGGGGACCGAGTTTCTAATTACGCAGTATTTT